This is a list of T cell receptor beta chains from one sample in a study of blood T cell repertoires in COVID-19. Assay: immunoSEQ multiplex PCR; the TCRdb copy retains only in-frame clones and omits some. The table shows around 250,000 clones, with approximately 89% occurring only once. Sequencing was carried out using PBMCs or T cells enriched from blood (not recorded which). Source of these receptors: a woman aged 40 to 55 with acute COVID-19. Each CDR3 is given with its conserved first and last residue. The order of the fields is clone size, J gene, V gene, D gene, CDR3 protein, CDR3 DNA. D genes are given only for firm matches. Not all rows give a size; the values are once, few, many and, for expanded clones, a class.

>.|TRBJ1-5|TRBV19|.
CASSIVGEHQPQHF
TGTGCCAGTAGTATAGTTGGGGAGCATCAGCCCCAGCATTTT
>few|TRBJ2-1|TRBV12-3/TRBV12-4|TRBD2
CASSLREGNEQFF
TGTGCCAGCAGTTTGCGGGAGGGCAATGAGCAGTTCTTC
>few|TRBJ1-2|TRBV6-5|.
CASSYDRGYGYTF
TGTGCCAGCAGTTACGACCGCGGGTATGGCTACACCTTC
>.|TRBJ2-7|TRBV9|TRBD1
CASSVGGQDNEQYF
TGTGCCAGCAGCGTAGGGGGACAGGACAACGAGCAGTACTTC
>.|TRBJ1-5|TRBV28|.
CASGSGQPQHF
TGTGCCAGCGGTTCGGGGCAGCCCCAGCATTTT
>.|TRBJ2-7|TRBV19|.
CASTMGGQNSYEQYF
TGTGCCAGTACCATGGGGGGACAGAACTCCTACGAGCAGTACTTC
>once|TRBJ1-2|TRBV7-2|.
CASSLARVVANYGYTF
TGTGCCAGCAGCTTAGCCAGGGTTGTCGCTAACTATGGCTACACCTTC
>.|TRBJ2-1|TRBV14|.
CASSQKNYILRQFF
TGTGCCAGCAGCCAGAAAAATTATATTCTGAGGCAGTTCTTC
>.|TRBJ1-2|TRBV9|TRBD1
CASSGQGGYTF
TGTGCCAGCAGCGGACAGGGTGGCTACACCTTC
>.|TRBJ2-1|TRBV16|.
CASSQDPRGGNEQFF
TGTGCCAGCAGCCAAGATCCCAGGGGTGGCAATGAGCAGTTCTTC
>.|TRBJ2-3|TRBV6-2/TRBV6-3|TRBD2
CASSGSGRATDTQYF
TGTGCCAGCAGTGGGAGCGGGAGGGCCACAGATACGCAGTATTTT
>.|TRBJ1-3|TRBV10-1|.
CASSEPGNGNTIYF
TGCGCCAGCAGTGAACCCGGGAATGGAAACACCATATATTTT
>.|TRBJ1-2|TRBV9|.
CASGRGAGGGYGYTF
TGTGCCAGCGGCCGCGGGGCGGGGGGCGGCTATGGCTACACCTTC
>.|TRBJ2-4|TRBV28|.
CASSWAGKNIQYF
TGTGCCAGCAGTTGGGCGGGAAAAAACATTCAGTACTTC
>.|TRBJ2-1|TRBV19|.
CASSMYIGGGEHHNEQFF
TGTGCCAGTAGTATGTATATTGGGGGGGGCGAGCATCACAATGAGCAGTTCTTC
>.|TRBJ1-4|TRBV7-2|TRBD1
CASSWGDRANEKLFF
TGTGCCAGCAGCTGGGGAGACAGGGCAAATGAAAAACTGTTTTTT
>many|TRBJ2-5|TRBV12-5|.
CASGLGLPGIQETQYF
TGTGCTAGTGGTTTGGGACTCCCCGGCATTCAAGAGACCCAGTACTTC
>.|TRBJ1-1|TRBV30|.
CAWSKRDTEAFF
TGTGCCTGGAGTAAGCGGGACACTGAAGCTTTCTTT
>once|TRBJ1-2|TRBV6-2/TRBV6-3|TRBD1
CASSSTVGTEGYTF
TGTGCCAGCAGTTCAACCGTCGGGACAGAGGGCTACACCTTC
>.|TRBJ1-1|TRBV15|.
CATSPKGGALYTEAFF
TGTGCCACCAGCCCGAAGGGGGGGGCACTGTACACTGAAGCTTTCTTT
>.|TRBJ1-1|TRBV1|.
CTSSQDHVAGFTEAFF
TGCACCAGCAGCCAAGATCATGTAGCAGGGTTCACTGAAGCTTTCTTT
>.|TRBJ1-2|TRBV10-3|TRBD1
CAISKQTGTDGYTF
TGTGCCATCAGTAAACAAACCGGGACAGATGGCTACACCTTC
>.|TRBJ1-6|TRBV3-1/TRBV3-2|TRBD1
CASSSAGTGLSPLHF
TGTGCCAGCAGCTCGGCTGGGACAGGGCTTTCACCCCTCCACTTT
>.|TRBJ2-1|TRBV6-5|.
CASSPVRDEQFF
TGTGCCAGCAGCCCCGTGAGGGATGAGCAGTTCTTC
>.|TRBJ2-1|TRBV30|TRBD2
CAWTSGTSSYNEQFF
TGTGCCTGGACTAGCGGAACGAGCTCCTACAATGAGCAGTTCTTC
>.|TRBJ2-5|TRBV18|TRBD2
CASWASGSKTQYF
TGTGCCAGCTGGGCTAGCGGGAGCAAGACCCAGTACTTC
>.|TRBJ2-7|TRBV19|TRBD2
CASMSGTSGYQLYF
TGTGCCAGTATGAGCGGGACTAGCGGTTACCAACTTTACTTC
>.|TRBJ2-1|TRBV7-9|.
CASSERLTSSYNEQFF
TGTGCCAGCAGCGAGCGGCTTACGAGCTCCTACAATGAGCAGTTCTTC
>.|TRBJ2-1|TRBV7-3|TRBD2
CASSSGTSGGEQFF
TGTGCCAGCAGCTCGGGGACTAGCGGTGGTGAGCAGTTCTTC
>.|TRBJ2-7|TRBV7-8|TRBD1
CASSLPPGQYSYEQYF
TGTGCCAGCAGCTTACCTCCGGGACAGTATTCCTACGAGCAGTACTTC
>.|TRBJ2-2|TRBV6-1|.
CASSERETGELFF
TGTGCCAGCAGTGAACGAGAAACCGGGGAGCTGTTTTTT
>.|TRBJ2-2|TRBV7-9|TRBD2
CASSLGLAHTGELFF
TGTGCCAGCAGCTTAGGACTAGCGCACACCGGGGAGCTGTTTTTT
>.|TRBJ1-1|TRBV27|TRBD1
CASRPQGGGTEAFF
TGTGCCAGCAGACCACAGGGGGGTGGCACTGAAGCTTTCTTT
>.|TRBJ2-7|TRBV5-4|TRBD2
CASSSQRGDSYEQYF
TGTGCCAGCAGCTCGCAGCGGGGGGATTCCTACGAGCAGTACTTC
>.|TRBJ2-3|TRBV10-1|TRBD1
CASSESTVPQGTDTQYF
TGCGCCAGCAGTGAGTCCACGGTTCCACAGGGGACAGATACGCAGTATTTT
>.|TRBJ1-1|TRBV4-1|TRBD1
CASSPGTADDTEAFF
TGCGCCAGCAGCCCCGGGACAGCTGATGACACTGAAGCTTTCTTT
>.|TRBJ1-5|TRBV10-3|.
CAISEDRWNQPQHF
TGTGCCATCAGTGAGGACAGATGGAATCAGCCCCAGCATTTT
>.|TRBJ1-5|TRBV30|.
CAWSVREDQPQHF
TGTGCCTGGAGTGTACGAGAAGATCAGCCCCAGCATTTT
>.|TRBJ1-1|TRBV3-1/TRBV3-2|.
CASSQAAVDTEAFF
TGTGCCAGCAGCCAAGCGGCGGTGGACACTGAAGCTTTCTTT
>.|TRBJ1-2|TRBV14|.
CASSQVGGNYGYTF
TGTGCCAGCAGCCAAGTCGGCGGAAACTATGGCTACACCTTC
>.|TRBJ1-5|TRBV19|.
CASSSVSDQPQHF
TGTGCCAGTAGTTCGGTATCTGATCAGCCCCAGCATTTT
>.|TRBJ1-1|TRBV12-5|.
CASGLVRAGVPEAFF
TGTGCTAGTGGTTTGGTACGGGCAGGGGTACCTGAAGCTTTCTTT